A single sample is the source of the 23 T cell receptor beta chains below, sequenced in a study of T cell changes during pregnancy in multiple sclerosis (dated by TCRdb to about 2019). The method was the immunoSEQ multiplex PCR assay. TCRdb mirrors the immuneACCESS table, restricted to in-frame sequences. Some clones are absent from its copies; in checked studies, under half trace to an unresolved V gene, and the reason for the others is unknown. The sample contains over 30,000 clones, approximately 90% of them found a single time. Of the sample, over 0.65% falls within the top ten clones. The specimen comprised CD4+ T cells from peripheral blood mononuclear cells, sampled in the second trimester of pregnancy. These receptors all come from a female donor in good health, enrolled as a control in a pregnancy study.

The chain carries TRBV5-3 and TRBJ2-5, with TRBD1 matching 10 bases. TRBV5-3 is noted as an ORF with a role that remains uncertain. The CDR3 runs to 15 residues. V lost 3 bases and J lost 1; bases outside the gene matches: 3. CDR3 amino acids: CARSSDRGPQETQYF. The CDR3 nucleotides read TGTGCCAGAAGCTCAGACAGGGGGCCCCAAGAGACCCAGTACTTC.

V is TRBV4-3 and J is TRBJ1-2; D is unclear. V shed 1 base and J shed 5 bases, with 8 bases lying between them. The length of the CDR3 is 13 residues. Germline-derived CDR1 and CDR2 are LGHNA and YSLEER. Here the CDR3 reads CASSQGGGYGYTF. In nucleotides, the CDR3 is TGCGCCAGCAGCCAAGGAGGAGGGTATGGCTACACCTTC.

V usage is TRBV18 and J usage is TRBJ2-1; TRBD1 matches 9 bases. This CDR3 spans 16 amino acids. The germline V gene encodes CDR1 KGHSH and CDR2 LQKENI. V gave up 5 bases and J gave up 9 bases; unmatched junction bases: 14. CDR3 nucleotide sequence: TGTGCCAGCTCAAGGGACAGGGTAAAGAACGGGGGTGAGCAGTTCTTC. It specifies CASSRDRVKNGGEQFF.

The chain uses TRBV4-1 and TRBJ1-5; D remains unclear. Trimming took off 0 bases at V and 4 bases at J, with 7 bases between the two ends. The CDR3 length is 14 residues. Germline CDR1 reads MGHRA; CDR2 reads YSYEKL. CDR3 DNA: TGCGCCAGCAGCCAAGATGGAGGAAATCAGCCCCAGCATTTT. It yields the protein CASSQDGGNQPQHF.

The count of this clone is one. This chain uses TRBV7-9 with TRBJ1-2, with 8 bases that match TRBD1. This CDR3 region has 14 residues. Per the germline V gene, CDR1 is SEHNR and CDR2 is FQNEAQ (reference sequence). Losses at the gene ends were 3 bases for V and 8 bases for J; bases not matched to a gene: 8. CDR3 amino acids: CASSLGTGSGGYTF. CDR3 in DNA: TGTGCCAGCAGCTTGGGGACAGGTTCAGGCGGCTACACCTTC.

The chain couples TRBV5-5 to TRBJ1-6; tentatively, D is TRBD1 (6 bases). This CDR3 is 15 amino acids long. V lost 7 bases and J lost 9, with 20 bases in between. Looked up from germline, CDR1 is SGHKS and CDR2 is YYEKEE (reference sequence). CDR3 bases: TGTGCCAGCGCCCCGTCCCAGGGGTACGGTTCACCCCTCCACTTT. It codes for CASAPSQGYGSPLHF.

This chain joins TRBV4-3 and TRBJ2-3, with TRBD2 matching 8 bases. The V gene's germline CDR1 is LGHNA and CDR2 YSLEER. The CDR3 totals 17 residues. Losses at the gene ends were 1 base for V and 0 bases for J; bases not matched to a gene: 6. CDR3 bases: TGCGCCAGCAGCCAAGGTTACGCGGGGGGCAGCACAGATACGCAGTATTTT. Protein sequence: CASSQGYAGGSTDTQYF.

This sequence joins TRBV2 and TRBJ2-1, with TRBD2 identical over 15 bases. Germline CDR1 reads SNHLY; CDR2 reads FYNNEI. Unmatched junction bases numbered 13, after V lost 6 bases and J lost 4 bases. The CDR3 spans 19 residues. CDR3 sequence reads: CASRDTGTSGGKGYNEQFF. CDR3 nucleotides: TGTGCCAGCAGGGACACCGGGACTAGCGGGGGGAAGGGGTACAATGAGCAGTTCTTC.

The rearrangement uses TRBV7-2 and TRBJ2-7; possibly TRBD2 for D (6 bases). Germline lookup yields CDR1 SGHTA and CDR2 FQGNSA. V was pared by 1 base and J by 6 bases, with 22 bases between. This CDR3 has 17 residues. The chain's CDR3 is CASSLVGAGYRRGEQYF. CDR3 nucleotide sequence: TGTGCCAGCAGCTTAGTAGGCGCAGGGTACCGGAGGGGCGAGCAGTACTTC.

This clone was recorded a few times. This chain uses TRBV7-2 with TRBJ1-2; TRBD1 is a possible D gene (5 bases). Germline lookup yields CDR1 SGHTA and CDR2 FQGNSA. This CDR3 is built from 13 residues. V lost 1 base and J 4 bases, leaving 7 bases between the germline ends. In DNA form, the CDR3 reads TGTGCCAGCAGCTTAGGCAGGGTCTATGGCTACACCTTC. Translating it yields CASSLGRVYGYTF.

Here the CDR3 DNA reads TGTGCCAGCAGCTTAGAGGGCGCCCGGGGGGCCTACAATGAGCAGTTCTTC. It specifies CASSLEGARGAYNEQFF. The V gene is TRBV7-2, the J gene TRBJ2-1; the match to TRBD2 covers 7 bases. Germline V lookup: CDR1 SGHTA, CDR2 FQGNSA. The V segment lost 1 base and the J segment 2 bases; nucleotides outside the gene matches: 8. This CDR3 has 17 amino acids.

The chain links TRBV7-2 to TRBJ2-5; no clear D. Germline CDR1 is SGHTA and CDR2 is FQGNSA. This CDR3 has 13 residues. V was trimmed by 1 base and J by 5 bases, leaving 8 bases between them. The CDR3 reads CASSLVFSETQYF. The CDR3 nucleotides are TGTGCCAGCAGCTTAGTCTTTAGTGAGACCCAGTACTTC.

This chain connects TRBV9 to TRBJ2-2; 8 bases are a match to TRBD1. Germline V gene data show CDR1 as SGDLS and CDR2 as YYNGEE. After removal of 4 bases from V and 5 bases from J, the junction contained 4 bases not matched to a gene. This CDR3 spans 14 amino acids. This chain's CDR3 is CASSPWTGTGELFF. DNA of the CDR3: TGTGCCAGCAGCCCGTGGACAGGGACCGGGGAGCTGTTTTTT.

The chain carries TRBV10-3 and TRBJ2-1; D unresolved. V lost 0 bases and J lost 8, with 5 bases in between. The CDR3 is 12 amino acids. Germline assignment: CDR1 ENHRY and CDR2 SYGVKD. The CDR3 loop reads CAISESQHEQFF. The CDR3 coding sequence is TGTGCCATCAGTGAGTCACAGCATGAGCAGTTCTTC.

The CDR3 spells CASSEREGLGGYTF. In nucleotides, the CDR3 is TGTGCCAGCAGTGAAAGGGAGGGGTTAGGTGGCTACACCTTC. V is TRBV6-1 and J is TRBJ1-2; D is perhaps TRBD1 (5 bases). CDR3 length: 14 amino acids. Germline CDR1 and CDR2: MNHNS and SASEGT. Deletions cut 2 bases from V and 7 bases from J, with 14 bases between.

The count of this clone is one. This chain connects TRBV19 to TRBJ2-2, with 9 bases identical to TRBD1. The CDR3 length is 15 residues. Germline V gene lookup returns CDR1 LNHDA and CDR2 SQIVND (reference sequence). V gave up 7 bases and J gave up 4 bases; unmatched junction bases: 7. DNA of the CDR3: TGTGCCAGTATAGGACAGGGGAAGGGCACCGGGGAGCTGTTTTTT. This encodes CASIGQGKGTGELFF.

The rearrangement uses TRBV29-1 and TRBJ1-2; possible D gene TRBD1, 5 bases. The CDR3 consists of 10 residues. Germline values: CDR1 SQVTM, CDR2 ANQGSEA. The V and J ends lost 7 bases and 7 bases respectively, with 10 bases between them. CDR3 protein: CSAQTVGYTF. In DNA, the CDR3 is TGCAGCGCCCAGACAGTTGGCTACACCTTC.

The chain combines TRBV30 with TRBJ1-1; D unclear. Per germline, CDR1 GTSNPN and CDR2 SVGIG (reference sequence). The V gene lost 5 bases and the J gene lost 6 bases, with 13 bases spanning the gap. The CDR3 spans 12 residues. The CDR3 protein is CAWAQYAAEAFF. In DNA, the CDR3 is TGTGCCTGGGCCCAATACGCGGCTGAAGCTTTCTTT. The complete variable domain, with remaining parts taken from reference TRBV30 and TRBJ1-1, reads SQTIHQWPATLVQPVGSPLSLECTVEGTSNPNLYWYRQAAGRGLQLLFYSVGIGQISSEVPQNLSASRPQDRQFILSSKKLLLSDSGFYLCAWAQYAAEAFFGQGTRLTVV.

The chain is built from TRBV5-6 and TRBJ2-7, with D possibly being TRBD2 (6 bases). CDR1 is SGHDT and CDR2 is YYEEEE in the germline V gene. Trimming pared 1 base from V and 3 bases from J, leaving 8 bases between. This CDR3 is 13 amino acids long. CDR3 sequence: CASSLMGLYEQYF. The CDR3 nucleotides are TGTGCCAGCAGCTTGATGGGACTCTACGAGCAGTACTTC. Combining the CDR3 with reference TRBV5-6 and TRBJ2-7 gives the whole variable domain DAGVTQSPTHLIKTRGQQVTLRCSPKSGHDTVSWYQQALGQGPQFIFQYYEEEERQRGNFPDRFSGHQFPNYSSELNVNALLLGDSALYLCASSLMGLYEQYFGPGTRLTVT.

V usage is TRBV9 and J usage is TRBJ1-1, with 7 positions matching TRBD1. J lost 7 bases, V lost 1 base, and 13 bases had no gene match. The CDR3 is made up of 16 amino acids. Germline CDR1 SGDLS, CDR2 YYNGEE. This chain's CDR3 is CASSVRASGGGGEAFF. Here the CDR3 DNA reads TGTGCCAGCAGCGTAAGGGCCTCGGGAGGGGGCGGTGAAGCTTTCTTT.

This chain joins TRBV28 and TRBJ1-1, with 9 bases matching TRBD1. The germline V gene has CDR1 MDHEN and CDR2 SYDVKM. The CDR3 is made up of 16 amino acids. V trimming: 8 bases; J trimming: 4 bases; junction bases outside the gene matches: 14. CDR3 amino acids: CASPPGQGRGSTEAFF. CDR3 nucleotides: TGTGCCAGCCCCCCAGGACAGGGGCGAGGTAGCACTGAAGCTTTCTTT. The complete variable domain, with remaining parts taken from reference TRBV28 and TRBJ1-1, reads DVKVTQSSRYLVKRTGEKVFLECVQDMDHENMFWYRQDPGLGLRLIYFSYDVKMKEKGDIPEGYSVSREKKERFSLILESASTNQTSMYLCASPPGQGRGSTEAFFGQGTRLTVV.

V is TRBV6-5 and J is TRBJ2-5; possibly TRBD1 for D (5 bases). V lost 6 bases and J 7 bases, leaving 18 bases between the germline ends. The CDR3 has 14 amino acids. Germline-derived CDR1 and CDR2 are MNHEY and SVGAGI. CDR3 protein: CASSGQGRQGTQYF. CDR3 nucleotide sequence: TGTGCCAGCAGCGGGCAGGGTCGCCAGGGGACCCAGTACTTC.

This sequence joins TRBV19 and TRBJ1-5; TRBD1 aligns across 11 bases. The V segment lost 5 bases and the J segment 11 bases; nucleotides outside the gene matches: 11. Germline V gene lookup returns CDR1 LNHDA and CDR2 SQIVND (reference sequence). The CDR3 extends over 15 amino acids. The CDR3 DNA is TGTGCCAGTAGTTCTCCCGGGACAGGGGGATCAGCCCAGCATTTT. Translated, it gives CASSSPGTGGSAQHF.